This TCR beta chain came from a study of blood T cell repertoires in COVID-19. Study at large: Collection of acute and convalescent COVID-19 samples took place in the United States, Italy and Spain. From T cells, B-cell-depleted T cells, or PBMCs came the material, which was cDNA or gDNA.

As handled by the study authors: Reference gene primer amplification gave estimated nucleated cell counts. Assay: immunoSEQ multiplex PCR; the TCRdb copy retains only in-frame clones and omits some. V, J and clone size derive from that table, while D and trimming were established from the DNA sequence. The table shows about 91,000 clones, with 76% occurring only once. Germline CDR1 and CDR2: LNHDA and SQIVND (reference sequence). The CDR3 has 18 residues. The ends were cut back, 2 bases at V and 8 bases at J, with 24 bases in the middle. Sequenced: peripheral blood. J is TRBJ2-2 and V is TRBV19, with D maybe TRBD1 (5 bases). The clonotype comes from a man between 65 and 85 years old with acute or convalescent COVID-19. CDR3 coding DNA: TGTGCCAGTAGTATAAGGCCAGGGAATAGCCAGTCAGCTGGGGAGCTGTTTTTT. This translates into CASSIRPGNSQSAGELFF.